Listed below are T cell receptor beta chains from one sample, sequenced in a study of early T cells in non-severe SARS-CoV-2 infection. Each CDR3 protein is one row after TCRdb ran MiXCR on the 5' RACE reads. The profile shows about 27,000 distinct CDR3 sequences, 4.5% to 6% of them singletons. Material: whole blood. The receptors stem from an adult who was a healthcare worker with PCR-confirmed SARS-CoV-2 infection or an uninfected control (not recorded which). Both conserved end residues are part of each CDR3. The D gene is left open where the match is weak. Clone size is not always given. Where it is, it says once, few, many or a class for expanded clones.

j_gene | abundance | v_gene | d_gene | CDR3aa | CDR3nt
TRBJ2-3 | . | TRBV15 | TRBD2 | CATSRGVGRGSTDTQYF | TGTGCCACCAGCAGAGGAGTCGGGCGGGGGAGCACAGATACGCAGTATTTT
TRBJ1-2 | . | TRBV12-3/TRBV12-4 | TRBD1 | CASSRDRGLVGMYGYTF | TGTGCCAGCAGCCGAGACAGGGGGCTCGTCGGGATGTATGGCTACACCTTC
TRBJ1-6 | many | TRBV24-1 | TRBD1 | CATSDSGTGGNNSPLHF | TGTGCCACCAGTGATTCGGGGACAGGAGGGAATAATTCACCCCTCCACTTT
TRBJ1-5 | many | TRBV4-3 | TRBD1 | CASSQTLGTGPNQPQHF | TGCGCCAGCAGCCAAACCCTGGGGACAGGGCCTAATCAGCCCCAGCATTTT
TRBJ1-2 | few | TRBV9 | . | CASSVVLDSYGYTF | TGTGCCAGCAGCGTAGTCCTGGACAGCTATGGCTACACCTTC
TRBJ1-2 | many | TRBV6-5 | . | CASSPGRWLAGYTF | TGTGCCAGCAGTCCAGGGAGATGGTTGGCTGGCTACACCTTC
TRBJ1-2 | many | TRBV9 | . | CASSESSIYGYTF | TGTGCCAGCAGCGAGAGCAGCATTTATGGCTACACCTTC
TRBJ2-1 | few | TRBV19 | TRBD2 | CASSRGGLAEPHNEQFF | TGTGCCAGTAGTAGGGGGGGACTAGCGGAACCTCACAATGAGCAGTTCTTC
TRBJ1-2 | many | TRBV7-9 | TRBD1 | CASSLDRGTNYGYTF | TGTGCCAGCAGCTTGGACAGGGGGACTAACTATGGCTACACCTTC
TRBJ2-7 | . | TRBV3-1 | . | CASSQGSYSYEQYF | TGTGCCAGCAGCCAGGGGTCGTACTCCTACGAGCAGTACTTC
TRBJ2-7 | . | TRBV29-1 | TRBD1 | CSVVWDSFSYEQYF | TGCAGCGTAGTCTGGGACAGCTTCTCCTACGAGCAGTACTTC
TRBJ2-1 | few | TRBV5-1 | TRBD1 | CASSMGQRFNEQFF | TGCGCCAGCAGCATGGGACAGCGCTTTAATGAGCAGTTCTTC
TRBJ2-3 | many | TRBV5-8 | TRBD2 | CASSLRASGNTDTQYF | TGTGCCAGCAGCTTGAGGGCTAGCGGTAACACAGATACGCAGTATTTT
TRBJ1-6 | many | TRBV10-2 | . | CASRESSNSPLHF | TGCGCCAGCAGGGAGTCCAGCAATTCACCCCTCCACTTT
TRBJ1-1 | many | TRBV6-5 | . | CASSSRGEYTEAFF | TGTGCCAGCAGTTCCCGGGGAGAGTACACTGAAGCTTTCTTT
TRBJ2-3 | . | TRBV5-4 | TRBD1 | CASSLATWDRGKF | TGTGCCAGCAGCTTGGCCACCTGGGACAGGGGCAAATTT
TRBJ2-1 | many | TRBV19 | . | CASSGLSYNEQFF | TGTGCCAGTAGCGGGCTCTCCTACAATGAGCAGTTCTTC
TRBJ1-2 | few | TRBV6-6 | . | CASALQGYGYTF | TGTGCCAGCGCACTCCAGGGATATGGCTACACCTTC
TRBJ1-6 | . | TRBV30 | . | CAWSARPHYNSPLHF | TGTGCCTGGAGCGCCCGACCCCATTATAATTCACCCCTCCACTTT
TRBJ2-7 | . | TRBV12-3/TRBV12-4 | . | CASSYVTTGYEQYF | TGTGCCAGCAGTTATGTTACGACAGGCTACGAGCAGTACTTC
TRBJ1-5 | many | TRBV20-1 | TRBD1 | CSALDATGALNQPQHF | TGCAGTGCCCTCGACGCCACAGGGGCCCTGAATCAGCCCCAGCATTTT
TRBJ2-1 | few | TRBV7-2 | TRBD2 | CASSPERGGHNEQFF | TGTGCCAGCAGCCCGGAGCGGGGGGGCCATAATGAGCAGTTCTTC
TRBJ1-5 | many | TRBV20-1 | . | CSAETTGYGNQPQHF | TGCAGTGCCGAAACCACAGGTTATGGCAATCAGCCCCAGCATTTT
TRBJ1-4 | many | TRBV7-8 | . | CASSLADEKLFF | TGTGCCAGCAGCTTGGCAGATGAAAAACTGTTTTTT
TRBJ2-1 | few | TRBV19 | TRBD2 | CASSTRLAGGRNEQFF | TGTGCCAGTAGTACGAGACTAGCGGGGGGGCGCAATGAGCAGTTCTTC
TRBJ1-2 | medium-sized | TRBV20-1 | . | CSARKVLNYGYTF | TGCAGTGCTAGAAAGGTCCTTAACTATGGCTACACCTTC
TRBJ2-7 | few | TRBV12-3/TRBV12-4 | . | CASGNWDSPYEQYF | TGTGCCAGCGGGAATTGGGACTCGCCCTACGAGCAGTACTTC
TRBJ1-2 | many | TRBV6-5 | TRBD1 | CASRADREGYGYTF | TGTGCCAGCAGGGCGGACAGGGAGGGGTATGGCTACACCTTC
TRBJ1-4 | few | TRBV25-1 | TRBD1 | CASSASTGNNEKLFF | TGTGCCAGCAGTGCATCGACAGGGAATAATGAAAAACTGTTTTTT
TRBJ2-7 | few | TRBV6-6 | . | CASSYPGTGPYEQYF | TGTGCCAGCAGTTACCCCGGGACGGGGCCCTACGAGCAGTACTTC
TRBJ1-1 | many | TRBV5-1 | TRBD1 | CASSADRQGVNTEAFF | TGCGCCAGCAGCGCGGACCGACAGGGAGTGAACACTGAAGCTTTCTTT
TRBJ2-5 | many | TRBV7-9 | TRBD2 | CASSPGTTFQETQYF | TGTGCCAGCAGCCCCGGGACTACCTTCCAAGAGACCCAGTACTTC
TRBJ2-3 | many | TRBV19 | TRBD2 | CASSSSGTADTQYF | TGTGCCAGTAGTAGCAGCGGGACCGCAGATACGCAGTATTTT
TRBJ2-3 | . | TRBV4-1 | TRBD1 | CASSQDGDRPTDTQYF | TGCGCCAGCAGCCAAGATGGGGACAGGCCGACAGATACGCAGTATTTT
TRBJ2-4 | few | TRBV12-3/TRBV12-4 | . | CASSPGWNIQYF | TGTGCCAGCAGTCCGGGTTGGAACATTCAGTACTTC
TRBJ2-3 | many | TRBV6-1 | . | CASSEAHTSTDTQYF | TGTGCCAGCAGTGAAGCGCACACCTCCACAGATACGCAGTATTTT
TRBJ2-1 | many | TRBV7-2 | TRBD2 | CASSLDPGGAGFF | TGTGCCAGCAGCTTAGATCCCGGGGGGGCCGGTTTCTTC
TRBJ1-2 | many | TRBV3-1 | . | CASSQGYGYTF | TGTGCCAGCAGCCAGGGATATGGCTACACCTTC
TRBJ2-7 | few | TRBV4-1 | TRBD2 | CASSQGTSGGSSYEQYF | TGCGCCAGCAGCCAAGGGACTAGCGGGGGGAGCTCCTACGAGCAGTACTTC
TRBJ2-1 | . | TRBV7-6 | . | CASSQSSYNEQFF | TGTGCCAGCAGCCAAAGCTCCTACAATGAGCAGTTCTTC
TRBJ1-5 | many | TRBV30 | TRBD1 | CAWSEGTGHQPQHF | TGTGCCTGGAGTGAAGGGACAGGCCATCAGCCCCAGCATTTT
TRBJ2-5 | few | TRBV13 | . | CASSWGFEETQYF | TGTGCCAGCAGCTGGGGATTCGAAGAGACCCAGTACTTC
TRBJ1-5 | many | TRBV5-3 | . | CARAREPNQPQHF | TGTGCCAGAGCCAGGGAGCCCAATCAGCCCCAGCATTTT
TRBJ2-5 | many | TRBV25-1 | TRBD2 | CASSEYREGPLGQETQYF | TGTGCCAGCAGTGAATATCGGGAGGGACCGTTGGGCCAAGAGACCCAGTACTTC
TRBJ2-1 | many | TRBV10-3 | . | CAISPSTGLSANEQFF | TGTGCCATCAGTCCCTCGACAGGCCTCTCGGCTAATGAGCAGTTCTTC
TRBJ2-2 | many | TRBV5-4 | . | CASSPQRTGELFF | TGTGCCAGCAGCCCCCAGAGGACCGGGGAGCTGTTTTTT
TRBJ1-4 | many | TRBV3-1 | . | CASSQRTTNEKLFF | TGTGCCAGCAGCCAAAGGACAACTAATGAAAAACTGTTTTTT
TRBJ2-3 | many | TRBV4-3 | . | CASSQDRWQISTDTQYF | TGCGCCAGCAGCCAAGATCGGTGGCAGATTAGCACAGATACGCAGTATTTT
TRBJ2-1 | many | TRBV11-1 | . | CASTRVPSSYNEQFF | TGTGCCAGCACCCGGGTTCCGAGCTCCTACAATGAGCAGTTCTTC
TRBJ2-6 | many | TRBV9 | . | CASSRRVPSGANVLTF | TGTGCCAGCTCTCGACGGGTCCCCTCTGGGGCCAACGTCCTGACTTTC
TRBJ2-1 | many | TRBV7-3 | . | CASSLAAGRYNEQFF | TGTGCCAGCAGCTTAGCGGCAGGGAGGTACAATGAGCAGTTCTTC
TRBJ2-1 | many | TRBV25-1 | . | CASSRDSNNEQFF | TGTGCCAGCTCCCGGGACTCTAATAATGAGCAGTTCTTC
TRBJ2-3 | many | TRBV15 | . | CATSPGTSTDTQYF | TGTGCCACCAGCCCAGGGACTAGCACAGATACGCAGTATTTT
TRBJ1-1 | many | TRBV13 | . | CASSLTANTEAFF | TGTGCCAGCAGCCTGACAGCGAACACTGAAGCTTTCTTT
TRBJ1-6 | many | TRBV6-2/TRBV6-3 | TRBD1 | CASRPGQGALSPLHF | TGTGCCAGCAGACCAGGACAGGGGGCATTGTCACCCCTCCACTTT
TRBJ1-2 | many | TRBV5-1 | . | CASSFEVGGYTF | TGCGCCAGCAGCTTCGAGGTCGGCGGCTACACCTTC
TRBJ1-5 | many | TRBV20-1 | . | CSARGGSDSNQPQHF | TGCAGTGCTCGAGGGGGTTCGGATAGCAATCAGCCCCAGCATTTT